This T cell receptor (beta chain) was recorded in a study of PD-L1 blockade in urothelial cancer. Across the study: About 85% of the 29 patients were men whose urothelial cancer was bladder-origin. Blood drawn 3 weeks (second dose) and 6 weeks after treatment start was analyzed.

The time point is: pretreatment peripheral blood. Generated by immunoSEQ multiplex PCR, the TCRdb table keeps only in-frame clones and is missing some. This sample has some 80,000 clones, with approximately 80% found just once. The germline CDR1 and CDR2 sequences are MDHEN and SYDVKM. Trimming cost V 4 bases and J 5 bases, with 15 bases left between them. There are 15 residues in the CDR3. The sample here was PBMCs, taken around atezolizumab (anti-PD-L1) treatment. The sequence was obtained from a middle-aged man with urothelial cancer. The chain links TRBV28 to TRBJ1-5; tentatively, D is TRBD1 (6 bases). The CDR3 loop reads CASSSVTGLDQPQHF. CDR3 nucleotide sequence: TGTGCCAGCAGTTCCGTAACAGGGCTGGATCAGCCCCAGCATTTT.